The clone carrying this TCR beta chain was counted between two and nine times. The protocol was immunoSEQ multiplex PCR, while the TCRdb copy is restricted to in-frame clones and leaves out a portion. The data hold 200,000 to 250,000 clones, with approximately 81% observed a single time. V lost 7 bases, J lost 8 bases, and 20 bases lay in between. This CDR3 spans 15 amino acids. Germline CDR1 is LGHNA and CDR2 is YNFKEQ. This sample was included in a study of blood T cell repertoires in COVID-19. This TCR came from a woman older than 75 with acute or convalescent COVID-19. This sequence joins TRBV4-2 and TRBJ2-2; D remains unclear. Sequenced material: peripheral blood. The CDR3 DNA reads TGTGCCAGCACTCCTTTGATAGCAACTGGAGGGGAGCTGTTTTTT. It is translated as CASTPLIATGGELFF.